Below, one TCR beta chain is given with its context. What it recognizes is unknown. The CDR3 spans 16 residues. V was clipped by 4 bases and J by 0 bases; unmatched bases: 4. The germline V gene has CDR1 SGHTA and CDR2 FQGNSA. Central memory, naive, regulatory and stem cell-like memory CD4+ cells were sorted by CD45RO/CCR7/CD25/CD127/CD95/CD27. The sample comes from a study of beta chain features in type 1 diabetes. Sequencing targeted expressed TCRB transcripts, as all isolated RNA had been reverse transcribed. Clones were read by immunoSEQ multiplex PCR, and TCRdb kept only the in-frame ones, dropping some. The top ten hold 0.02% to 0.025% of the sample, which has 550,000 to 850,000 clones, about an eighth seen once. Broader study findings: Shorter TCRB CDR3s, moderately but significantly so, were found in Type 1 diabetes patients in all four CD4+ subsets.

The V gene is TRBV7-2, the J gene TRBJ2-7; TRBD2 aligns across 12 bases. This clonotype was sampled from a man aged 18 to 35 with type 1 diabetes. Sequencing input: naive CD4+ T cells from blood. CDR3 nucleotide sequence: TGTGCCAGCAGCTCAAGGACTAGCGGGGACTCCTACGAGCAGTACTTC. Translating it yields CASSSRTSGDSYEQYF.